The present T cell receptor beta chain was sequenced within a study of T cell responses to AZD1222 COVID-19 vaccine. Data came from immunoSEQ multiplex PCR; TCRdb stores just in-frame clones and leaves some out. The sample lists 150,000 to 200,000 clones, around 90% seen once, with 25% to 30% in the top ten. Germline V gene data show CDR1 as MNHEY and CDR2 as SMNVEV (reference sequence). The V and J ends lost 5 bases and 1 base, in that order; junction bases with no gene match: 17. This CDR3 has 20 amino acids. The specimen comprised peripheral blood, sampled 28 days after the second AZD1222 dose. The V call is TRBV27, the J call TRBJ2-6, with TRBD2 matching over 7 bases. The source of this sequence is an adult who received the AZD1222 COVID-19 vaccine. The CDR3 DNA follows: TGTGCCAGCAGTCCCCTCGGGAGGTGGCGGGAGTCTTCTGGGGCCAACGTCCTGACTTTC. Protein: CASSPLGRWRESSGANVLTF.